The 10 T cell receptor beta chains presented below share a single source sample, sequenced in a study of CD8 T cells in Susac syndrome (dated by TCRdb to between 2017 and 2020). Library preparation used the immunoSEQ multiplex PCR assay. RNA was extracted using the RNeasy kit, and roughly 0.5 to 1 ug of the RNA was reverse transcribed with random hexamers. In-frame beta chains were kept once TCRdb had trimmed the public reads at Q25 with fastp and called clones with MiXCR. Here each entry gathers all rows of one CDR3 protein and keeps the most common genes and DNA. The sample yields 150,000 to 190,000 distinct CDR3 sequences; 95% were counted once. Over 0.12% of the sample rests with the top ten. The sequenced sample consisted of CD8+ T cells from PBMCs. The receptors here all came from a human donor with multiple sclerosis.

The chain carries TRBV13 and TRBJ2-7, with TRBD1 identical over 8 bases. V lost 5 bases and J lost 9; bases outside the gene matches: 27. Germline lookup yields CDR1 PRHDT and CDR2 FYEKMQ (reference sequence). The CDR3 runs to 19 residues. The DNA for the CDR3 is TGTGCCAGCAGCCACGTAAACGCTCCGGTCTACAGGGGGAAGTTTGTGCAGTACGTC. Its translation is CASSHVNAPVYRGKFVQYV.

The chain couples TRBV29-1 to TRBJ1-1; possibly TRBD1 for D (5 bases). The V end was cut by 1 base, the J end by 10 bases, with 13 bases between. This CDR3 region has 12 residues. CDR1 SQVTM and CDR2 ANQGSEA come from the germline V gene. The CDR3 coding sequence is TGCAGCGTTGAAGGGCAGGGCGTCGGAGCTTTCTTT. It is translated as CSVEGQGVGAFF. The entire variable domain, with the rest obtained from reference TRBV29-1 and TRBJ1-1, is as follows: SAVISQKPSRDICQRGTSLTIQCQVDSQVTMMFWYRQQPGQSLTLIATANQGSEATYESGFVIDKFPISRPNLTFSTLTVSNMSPEDSSIYLCSVEGQGVGAFFGQGTRLTVV.

This sequence joins TRBV20-1 and TRBJ1-3; D is possibly TRBD1 (5 bases). The germline CDR1 and CDR2 sequences are DFQATT and SNEGSKA (reference sequence). The CDR3 is 13 amino acids. Trimming removed 0 bases at V and 4 bases at J, with 7 bases between. In DNA, the CDR3 is TGCAGTGCTAGAGATAGACAGGGAAACACCATATATTTT. The encoded protein is CSARDRQGNTIYF.

The rearrangement joins TRBV30 to TRBJ2-5, with D perhaps matching TRBD2 (5 bases). The ends were cut back, 3 bases at V and 2 bases at J, with 13 bases in the middle. Per germline, CDR1 GTSNPN and CDR2 SVGIG (reference sequence). The CDR3 loop spans 14 amino acids. The CDR3, as DNA: TGTGCCTGGAGCGTAGGTTGGACTCAAGAGACCCAGTACTTC. Translation gives CAWSVGWTQETQYF.

The V call is TRBV25-1, the J call TRBJ2-3; no firm D call. V was trimmed by 3 bases and J by 9 bases, leaving 13 bases between them. Germline loops: CDR1 MGHDK, CDR2 SYGVNS. The CDR3 consists of 13 residues. CDR3 in amino acids: CASSDIRHRTQYF. CDR3 nucleotide sequence: TGTGCCAGCAGTGATATCAGACACCGGACGCAGTATTTT.

The chain combines TRBV7-2 with TRBJ2-3; D is possibly TRBD2 (5 bases). The CDR3 extends over 15 amino acids. V was shortened by 5 bases and J by 0 bases, with 12 bases between the two germline ends. Germline assignment: CDR1 SGHTA and CDR2 FQGNSA. In DNA form, the CDR3 reads TGTGCCAGCAGCAGAGCGGTGGCTAGCACAGATACGCAGTATTTT. It yields the protein CASSRAVASTDTQYF.

This chain links TRBV9 with TRBJ1-2, with D possibly being TRBD1 (5 bases). CDR3 length: 15 amino acids. Germline CDR1 SGDLS, CDR2 YYNGEE. V dropped 0 bases and J dropped 1 base, with 10 bases sitting between them. In DNA form, the CDR3 reads TGTGCCAGCAGCGTAGGGGGCAGCGTTAACTATGGCTACACCTTC. Its translation: CASSVGGSVNYGYTF.

The chain carries TRBV6-1 and TRBJ2-1, with D unclear. Germline-derived CDR1 and CDR2 are MNHNS and SASEGT. The length of the CDR3 is 14 residues. The V end was cut by 9 bases, the J end by 0 bases, with 12 bases between. In DNA, the CDR3 is TGTGCCAGTGACTGGATGAGCTCCTACAATGAGCAGTTCTTC. The encoded protein is CASDWMSSYNEQFF.

The V gene is TRBV9, the J gene TRBJ2-3; maybe TRBD1 (6 bases). The CDR3 has 14 amino acids. The V end lost 4 bases, the J end lost 0 bases, and 9 bases lay between the germline ends. Germline V gene data show CDR1 as SGDLS and CDR2 as YYNGEE. The CDR3, as DNA: TGTGCCAGCAGCCCCACAGGGAGCACAGATACGCAGTATTTT. Its translation: CASSPTGSTDTQYF.

The J gene is TRBJ1-5, the V gene TRBV12-3 or TRBV12-4; 8 bases map to TRBD1. Losses at the gene ends were 5 bases for V and 3 bases for J; bases not matched to a gene: 6. The CDR3 contains 15 residues. In nucleotides, the CDR3 is TGTGCCAGCAGTCCCGGGACAGGTCCCAATCAGCCCCAGCATTTT. Encoded protein: CASSPGTGPNQPQHF.